Each of the 27 T cell receptor beta chains below was sequenced from the same sample in a study of cytomegalovirus exposure and HLA in healthy donors. Primers included in the PCR were 60 Vbeta and 13 Jbeta primers. The assay was immunoSEQ multiplex PCR, and TCRdb's table has in-frame clones only and misses some. The data show roughly 140,000 clones, with around 66% seen just once and over 2.5% held by the top ten. The sample comprised PBMCs. The origin of the receptors is a woman aged 25 to 45 in good health and CMV-seropositive.

This clone showed up just a few times. The rearrangement uses TRBV4-2 and TRBJ2-5; D unclear. Germline V gene sequence: CDR1 LGHNA, CDR2 YNFKEQ. The CDR3 is made up of 12 amino acids. Trimming shortened V by 2 bases and J by 4 bases, and 5 bases separated the two germline ends. The CDR3 nucleotides read TGTGCCAGCAGCCAATCCCTAGAGACCCAGTACTTC. This encodes CASSQSLETQYF.

This clone was observed a handful of times. The chain has TRBV10-2 and TRBJ1-2, with TRBD1 matching 7 bases. This CDR3 has 15 residues. In germline, CDR1 is WSHSY, CDR2 SAAADI. Losses at the gene ends were 1 base for V and 6 bases for J; bases not matched to a gene: 8. The DNA for the CDR3 is TGCGCCAGCAGTGAGTGGGGACAGCCGGCTCATGGCTACACCTTC. This gives the protein CASSEWGQPAHGYTF.

This clone was counted between two and nine times. The genes are TRBV7-9 and TRBJ1-2; 12 bases align to TRBD1. Trimming removed 3 bases from V and 7 bases from J; junction bases left unmatched: 6. Germline loops: CDR1 SEHNR, CDR2 FQNEAQ (reference sequence). CDR3 size: 15 residues. CDR3 sequence: CASSLGGTGGFGYTF. In DNA form, the CDR3 reads TGTGCCAGCAGCTTGGGCGGGACAGGGGGCTTTGGCTACACCTTC.

For this clone: Its ends do not fully match the called genes, so a read error is possible. CDR3: CASSELSGQNEQFF. In nucleotides, the CDR3 is TGCGCCAGCAGCGAGTTAAGCGGGCAAAATGAGCAGTTCTTC. V usage is TRBV10-1 and J usage is TRBJ2-1; D is possibly TRBD2 (6 bases). The CDR3 runs to 14 residues. Germline lookup yields CDR1 WNHNN and CDR2 SYGVQD (reference sequence).

This clone was detected a few times. The chain employs TRBV4-3 and TRBJ1-5, with no clear D. Germline assignment: CDR1 LGHNA and CDR2 YSLEER. CDR3 length: 15 amino acids. V lost 2 bases and J lost 0, with 8 bases in between. The DNA for the CDR3 is TGCGCCAGCAGCCAAACACAGACTAGCAATCAGCCCCAGCATTTT. Translated: CASSQTQTSNQPQHF.

V usage is TRBV27 and J usage is TRBJ1-1; no firm D call. The CDR3 loop spans 15 amino acids. Trimming stripped 0 bases from V and 5 bases from J, with 13 bases between. Germline V CDR1 and CDR2: MNHEY, SMNVEV (reference sequence). The CDR3 sequence is CASSLSGGVVTEAFF. Here the CDR3 DNA reads TGTGCCAGCAGTTTATCCGGCGGGGTGGTGACTGAAGCTTTCTTT.

The CDR3 DNA follows: TGTGCCAGCACCCTAGCCACTGAAGCTTTCTTT. Its protein is CASTLATEAFF. The V and J genes are TRBV6-6 and TRBJ1-1; D is unclear. This CDR3 spans 11 amino acids. Germline V gives CDR1 MNHNY, CDR2 SVGAGI (reference sequence). Trimming took off 7 bases at V and 4 bases at J, with 7 bases between the two ends.

The rearrangement links TRBV6-6 to TRBJ1-4; D unclear. Trimming removed 2 bases at V and 6 bases at J, with 4 bases between. This CDR3 is 12 amino acids long. In germline, CDR1 is MNHNY, CDR2 SVGAGI (reference sequence). The CDR3 DNA reads as TGTGCCAGCAGTTACGCAGATGAAAAACTGTTTTTT. As protein: CASSYADEKLFF.

The rearrangement uses TRBV7-6 and TRBJ2-7, with 9 bases that match TRBD1. Trimming at V came to 4 bases and at J to 0 bases, leaving 4 bases not matched to a gene. The CDR3 spans 15 residues. The germline V gene encodes CDR1 SGHVS and CDR2 FNYEAQ. The chain's CDR3 is CASSSPGQGSYEQYF. Written as DNA, the CDR3 is TGTGCCAGCAGCTCCCCGGGACAGGGCTCCTACGAGCAGTACTTC.

The genes are TRBV7-4 and TRBJ2-1; 8 nucleotides line up with TRBD2. Germline V CDR1 and CDR2: SGHVT, SQSDAQ. V lost 11 bases and J lost 7; bases outside the gene matches: 1. CDR3 length: 10 amino acids. CDR3 DNA: TGTGCCCGCGGGGGGAATGAGCAGTTCTTC. Its translation is CARGGNEQFF.

The V and J genes are TRBV5-1 and TRBJ2-7, with 10 positions matching TRBD1. V shed 9 bases and J 4 bases; nucleotides not matched to a gene: 13. CDR3 size: 15 residues. Germline V lookup: CDR1 SGHRS, CDR2 YFSETQ. DNA of the CDR3: TGCGCCATCGAAGACCCGGGACAGGGGTTTTACGAGCAGTACTTC. Amino acid sequence: CAIEDPGQGFYEQYF.

The chain joins TRBV28 to TRBJ1-2; D uncertain. Germline CDR1 MDHEN, CDR2 SYDVKM. Trimming took 6 bases from V and 5 from J, leaving 13 bases between them. CDR3 size: 13 residues. CDR3 nucleotides: TGTGCCAGCAGCAACAAGATACAGTATGGCTACACCTTC. Encoded protein: CASSNKIQYGYTF.

The CDR3 DNA is TGTGCCAGCAGCGGCGGAATGACAGGGGGGTGGGCCGGGGAGCTGTTTTTT. This gives the protein CASSGGMTGGWAGELFF. The chain employs TRBV9 and TRBJ2-2; TRBD1 aligns across 9 bases. The junction had 12 bases not matched to a gene; V was cut back by 3 bases and J by 6 bases. Germline V gives CDR1 SGDLS, CDR2 YYNGEE. There are 17 residues in the CDR3.

This chain connects TRBV7-9 to TRBJ2-1, with D possibly matching TRBD2 (5 bases). Germline V gene data show CDR1 as SEHNR and CDR2 as FQNEAQ (reference sequence). The V and J ends lost 5 bases and 1 base respectively, with 21 bases between them. CDR3 length: 18 residues. The CDR3 region has the DNA TGTGCCAGCAGCCCCCTCTCTCTGGGAACGGGGTCCTACAATGAGCAGTTCTTC. Translation: CASSPLSLGTGSYNEQFF.

The chain carries TRBV27 and TRBJ2-5, with TRBD1 as a possible D gene (6 bases). Trimming stripped 5 bases from V and 5 bases from J, with 15 bases between. This CDR3 contains 14 residues. Germline V gene data show CDR1 as MNHEY and CDR2 as SMNVEV (reference sequence). The CDR3 region is CASSDLRGRETQYF. As DNA, the CDR3 is TGTGCCAGCAGTGATCTCAGGGGTCGGGAGACCCAGTACTTC.

This clone was seen a handful of times. V gene TRBV7-2 combines with J gene TRBJ2-3; tentative D call: TRBD2 (5 bases). This CDR3 region has 17 residues. The V end lost 1 base, the J end lost 2 bases, and 16 bases lay between the germline ends. Looked up from germline, CDR1 is SGHTA and CDR2 is FQGNSA. The CDR3 protein is CASSLEGSSRYTDTQYF. CDR3 DNA: TGTGCCAGCAGCTTAGAGGGCTCTAGCAGATACACAGATACGCAGTATTTT.

The chain employs TRBV7-8 and TRBJ2-4; TRBD2 matches 12 bases. CDR3 length: 18 residues. CDR1 is SGHVS and CDR2 is FQNEAQ in the germline V gene. V dropped 5 bases and J dropped 1; count of bases not matched to a gene: 9. CDR3: CASSHGLAGTAAKNIQYF. For the CDR3, the DNA is TGTGCCAGCAGCCACGGACTAGCGGGAACAGCGGCCAAAAACATTCAGTACTTC.

This chain links TRBV2 with TRBJ1-3; D is possibly TRBD1 (6 bases). Per the germline V gene, CDR1 is SNHLY and CDR2 is FYNNEI. The V end was cut by 4 bases, the J end by 1 base, with 11 bases between. There are 15 residues in the CDR3. CDR3 in DNA: TGTGCCAGCAGTGCGGAACAGGGTTCTGGAAACACCATATATTTT. Its protein is CASSAEQGSGNTIYF.

V gene TRBV10-1 combines with J gene TRBJ2-1; TRBD2 aligns across 15 bases. The germline CDR1 and CDR2 sequences are WNHNN and SYGVQD (reference sequence). The length of the CDR3 is 17 residues. The V and J ends lost 6 bases and 5 bases, in that order; junction bases with no gene match: 8. The CDR3 reads CASSDRTSGRGHNEQFF. For the CDR3, the DNA is TGCGCCAGCAGCGACCGGACTAGCGGGAGGGGCCACAATGAGCAGTTCTTC.

The chain couples TRBV7-2 to TRBJ2-3; D remains ambiguous. This CDR3 is 13 amino acids long. Trimming shortened V by 3 bases and J by 2 bases, and 6 bases separated the two germline ends. CDR1 SGHTA and CDR2 FQGNSA come from the germline V gene. DNA for the CDR3: TGTGCCAGCAGCTTGCTAACCACAGATACGCAGTATTTT. It encodes CASSLLTTDTQYF.

This chain links TRBV7-2 with TRBJ1-5, with D perhaps matching TRBD1 (5 bases). The CDR3 has 15 residues. Germline values: CDR1 SGHTA, CDR2 FQGNSA. The V gene lost 5 bases and the J gene lost 1 base, with 12 bases spanning the gap. The DNA of the CDR3 is TGTGCCAGCAGCAAGTGGGGGGTAAGCAATCAGCCCCAGCATTTT. Its translation is CASSKWGVSNQPQHF.

This clone has just a few counts. The CDR3 nucleotides are TGCGCCAGCAGCCCGGACAGGGCGGGGGGCTACACCTTC. Amino acids: CASSPDRAGGYTF. The chain couples TRBV5-1 to TRBJ1-2, with 8 bases that match TRBD1. The ends lost 4 bases at V and 8 bases at J; junction bases unmatched: 7. Germline CDR1 is SGHRS and CDR2 is YFSETQ. This CDR3 is built from 13 residues.

This clone was observed a few times. The chain links TRBV4-1 to TRBJ1-5; perhaps TRBD1 as D (5 bases). The CDR3 spans 15 residues. Germline values: CDR1 MGHRA, CDR2 YSYEKL. V lost 1 base to trimming and J lost 11 bases, with 18 bases between them. CDR3 sequence reads: CASSQVAGGILSQHF. The CDR3 coding sequence is TGCGCCAGCAGCCAAGTAGCCGGGGGGATTTTGTCCCAGCATTTT.

This clone has more than one count but fewer than ten. CDR3 sequence: CASSYQGGKLFF. In DNA form, the CDR3 reads TGTGCCAGCAGTTACCAGGGCGGAAAACTGTTTTTT. The chain combines TRBV6-5 with TRBJ1-4; TRBD1 is a possible D gene (5 bases). This CDR3 is built from 12 residues. CDR1 and CDR2 from the germline V gene are MNHEY and SVGAGI. Between the trimmed V and J ends, which lost 2 bases and 10 bases, there was a span of 8 bases.

This chain uses TRBV15 with TRBJ1-2, with a possible D match to TRBD1 (6 bases). Trimming left V 3 bases short and J 10 bases short, with 15 bases between. This CDR3 contains 13 residues. Germline V gene data show CDR1 as LNHNV and CDR2 as YYDKDF (reference sequence). CDR3 nucleotide sequence: TGTGCCACCAGCAGCCGGACAGAGACGTCCTACACCTTC. Protein: CATSSRTETSYTF.

V is TRBV6-6 and J is TRBJ2-7; 9 positions match TRBD2. This CDR3 comprises 14 residues. The V gene's germline CDR1 is MNHNY and CDR2 SVGAGI (reference sequence). The junction had 8 bases not matched to a gene; V was cut back by 5 bases and J by 6 bases. The CDR3 region is CASSPGLALSEQYF. In nucleotides, the CDR3 is TGTGCCAGCAGTCCGGGACTAGCCCTCTCCGAGCAGTACTTC.

CDR3 nucleotides: TGCGCCAGCAGCCAAGTTACCGGGGGGCGGAGAGATACGCAGTATTTT. Its protein product is CASSQVTGGRRDTQYF. J is TRBJ2-3 and V is TRBV4-1; a weak D match, TRBD2 (7 bases). V lost 1 base, J lost 5 bases, and 16 bases lay in between. Germline-derived CDR1 and CDR2 are MGHRA and YSYEKL. The CDR3 length is 16 residues.